This is a list of T cell receptor beta chains from one sample in a study of blood T cells in healthy people across ages. TCRdb reprocessed the 5' RACE reads via MiXCR and lists one record per CDR3 protein. The repertoire consists of 700,000 to 900,000 distinct CDR3 sequences, with roughly 26% occurring once and the leading ten covering over 2.5%. Separately, the same data were catalogued under a study of T cells of mothers and their children.

The material sequenced was blood. The receptors here all came from a boy younger than 18 in good health. Each CDR3 is given with its conserved first and last residue. The D gene is left open where the match is weak. Not all rows give a size; the values are once, few, many and, for expanded clones, a class.

d_gene	v_gene	abundance	len	j_gene	CDR3nt	CDR3aa
.	TRBV12-3/TRBV12-4	few	14	TRBJ2-7	TGTGCCAGCAGAGCGACCCCGAGCTCCTACGAGCAGTACTTC	CASRATPSSYEQYF
TRBD1	TRBV30	few	12	TRBJ1-2	TGTGCCTGGGCCCCTACAGGGGGGGGCTACACCTTC	CAWAPTGGGYTF
.	TRBV2	.	15	TRBJ1-5	TGTGCCAGCAGTGAAGTTGGGGTAGGCAATCAGCCCCAGCATTTT	CASSEVGVGNQPQHF
TRBD2	TRBV9	few	15	TRBJ2-1	TGTGCCAGCAGCGTAGACAGCGGGGGCTACAATGAGCAGTTCTTC	CASSVDSGGYNEQFF
TRBD1	TRBV5-1	many	13	TRBJ1-5	TGCGCCAGCGCGACAGGGCCGGATCAGCCCCAGCATTTT	CASATGPDQPQHF
.	TRBV10-3	.	13	TRBJ2-5	TGTGCCATCAGGCCGGGACCACAAGAGACCCAGTACTTC	CAIRPGPQETQYF
.	TRBV10-3	few	13	TRBJ1-4	TGTGCCATCCATGGGCCGAGTAATGAAAAACTGTTTTTT	CAIHGPSNEKLFF
.	TRBV20-1	.	17	TRBJ1-6	TGCAGTGCTAGGACCCCCACATGGACCCCGGGGGGCTCACCCCTCCACTTT	CSARTPTWTPGGSPLHF
TRBD1	TRBV19	.	15	TRBJ1-5	TGTGCCAGTCGTAGGACAGGGATAGGCAATCAGCCCCAGCATTTT	CASRRTGIGNQPQHF
.	TRBV12-5	.	16	TRBJ2-7	TGTGCTAGTGGTTTGGAAGCGAGGGTAAGGCCCTACGAGCAGTACTTC	CASGLEARVRPYEQYF
.	TRBV20-1	few	14	TRBJ2-7	TGCAGTGCTAGGTCACACGAAACCCTTTACGAGCAGTACTTC	CSARSHETLYEQYF
.	TRBV12-3/TRBV12-4	.	17	TRBJ1-1	TGTGCCAGCAGTATCATGGACCGGGGATGGGGGAACACTGAAGCTTTCTTT	CASSIMDRGWGNTEAFF
TRBD1	TRBV6-2/TRBV6-3	.	14	TRBJ2-1	TGTGCCAGCACCCTCACAGGGGACAACAATGAGCAGTTCTTC	CASTLTGDNNEQFF
.	TRBV4-1	.	16	TRBJ2-3	TGCGCCAGCAGCCCTACGGGGCGGGTGATCACAGATACGCAGTATTTT	CASSPTGRVITDTQYF
TRBD2	TRBV20-1	.	16	TRBJ2-3	TGCAGTGCTAGAGATGTCGGACTAGCGGGCACAGATACGCAGTATTTT	CSARDVGLAGTDTQYF
TRBD1	TRBV14	.	15	TRBJ1-2	TGTGCCAGCAGCCAAGGGGACAGCCGCCTCTATGGCTACACCTTC	CASSQGDSRLYGYTF
.	TRBV20-1	few	15	TRBJ2-5	TGCAGTGCCCTACCCTTTGATCGGGGGCTAGAGACCCAGTACTTC	CSALPFDRGLETQYF
.	TRBV15	few	14	TRBJ2-3	TGTGCCACCAGCAGAAGATACGGCCCAGATACGCAGTATTTT	CATSRRYGPDTQYF
.	TRBV6-5	few	14	TRBJ2-5	TGTGCCAGCAGTTACTCGATAGTGCAAGAGACCCAGTACTTC	CASSYSIVQETQYF
TRBD1	TRBV7-9	.	14	TRBJ1-1	TGTGCCAGCAGTCCACCGGACAGGGGCGCTGAAGCTTTCTTT	CASSPPDRGAEAFF
TRBD2	TRBV4-2	.	14	TRBJ2-5	TGTGCCAGCAGCCAAGACACTAGCGCTAAGACCCAGTACTTC	CASSQDTSAKTQYF
TRBD1	TRBV4-1	few	18	TRBJ1-4	TGCGCCAGCAGCCAATATTACAGGGGCCGAGCAACTAATGAAAAACTGTTTTTT	CASSQYYRGRATNEKLFF
TRBD2	TRBV7-3	.	15	TRBJ2-5	TGTGCCAGCAGCACTGGGGGGGGTTACCAAGAGACCCAGTACTTC	CASSTGGGYQETQYF
.	TRBV18	.	13	TRBJ2-7	TGTGCCAGCTCACAGGGGAGGACCTACGAGCAGTACTTC	CASSQGRTYEQYF
TRBD2	TRBV9	.	17	TRBJ2-5	TGTGCCAGCAGCCCAAGAGTAGCGGGGGGCCCCCAAGAGACCCAGTACTTC	CASSPRVAGGPQETQYF
TRBD2	TRBV7-2	.	15	TRBJ2-7	TGTGCCAGCAGCACAGGACTAGCTTACTCCTACGAGCAGTACTTC	CASSTGLAYSYEQYF
.	TRBV3-1	few	12	TRBJ1-2	TGTGCCAGCAGCCGAGGGAGTCGGAGCTACACCTTC	CASSRGSRSYTF
.	TRBV29-1	few	14	TRBJ2-3	TGCAGCGTTGTAGTCCCCCCTAGCACAGATACGCAGTATTTT	CSVVVPPSTDTQYF
TRBD1	TRBV10-3	few	14	TRBJ1-2	TGTGCCACCTCGGGACAGGCAGCGAACTATGGCTACACCTTC	CATSGQAANYGYTF
.	TRBV7-3	few	13	TRBJ2-7	TGTGCCAGCAGCCCCCGGGATCGAGGCGAGCAGTACTTC	CASSPRDRGEQYF
TRBD1	TRBV14	.	15	TRBJ1-2	TGTGCCAGCAGCCCCCTGGACAGGGAAGTCGATGGCTACACCTTC	CASSPLDREVDGYTF
.	TRBV5-1	.	17	TRBJ2-1	TGCGCCAGCAGCTTGGGTACGGGCGGGGAGTCGCCGAATGAGCAGTTCTTC	CASSLGTGGESPNEQFF
.	TRBV3-1	few	16	TRBJ2-4	TGTGCCAGCAGCCAAGGGCCAGCCATGACCAAAAACATTCAGTACTTC	CASSQGPAMTKNIQYF
.	TRBV28	.	12	TRBJ2-7	TGTGCCAGCAGCACACCCATCTACGAGCAGTACTTC	CASSTPIYEQYF
TRBD1	TRBV6-1	.	18	TRBJ1-1	TGTGCCAGCAGGGACGACACCGGGACAGGGGGCGCGTACACTGAAGCTTTCTTT	CASRDDTGTGGAYTEAFF
.	TRBV4-1	.	16	TRBJ2-1	TGCGCCAGCAGCCAGGAAGAGACAGGCTCCTACAATGAGCAGTTCTTC	CASSQEETGSYNEQFF
.	TRBV19	.	14	TRBJ2-2	TGTGCCAGTAGTATAGGCCCAAACACCGGGGAGCTGTTTTTT	CASSIGPNTGELFF
.	TRBV2	few	15	TRBJ2-7	TGTGCCAGCACACCGGACTGGACCACCTCCTACGAGCAGTACTTC	CASTPDWTTSYEQYF
.	TRBV6-5	.	13	TRBJ1-1	TGTGCCAGCAACCCGCTGCGGGGCACTGAAGCTTTCTTT	CASNPLRGTEAFF
.	TRBV10-2	many	12	TRBJ2-7	TGCGCCAGCAGACCACAGGGCTACGAGCAGTACTTC	CASRPQGYEQYF
.	TRBV5-6	.	11	TRBJ2-5	TGTGCCAGCAGTGCCGGGAGGACCCAGTACTTC	CASSAGRTQYF
.	TRBV20-1	.	15	TRBJ2-1	TGCAGTGCTAGAGATCCACAGACAGGATACAATGAGCAGTTCTTC	CSARDPQTGYNEQFF
.	TRBV30	few	13	TRBJ1-1	TGTGCCTGGAGTTCGGGGTACCTTGCTGAAGCTTTCTTT	CAWSSGYLAEAFF
.	TRBV28	few	14	TRBJ2-5	TGTGCCAGCAGCCGTAGGATGGGGGCCGACCAGCAGTACTTC	CASSRRMGADQQYF
.	TRBV21-1	few	14	TRBJ2-7	TGTGCCAGCGCCTCGGACCAGGGAGGCGGCGAGCAGTACTTC	CASASDQGGGEQYF
.	TRBV6-6	.	15	TRBJ2-7	TGTGCCAGCAGTACCGCCCCGGCAGGGAACCACGAGCAGTACTTC	CASSTAPAGNHEQYF
.	TRBV3-1	few	15	TRBJ2-5	TGTGCCAGCAGCCAACTTTCAGGCCCCCAGGGGACCCAGTACTTC	CASSQLSGPQGTQYF
.	TRBV7-9	.	15	TRBJ2-5	TGTGCCAGCAGCTCAGGCAGGGCGTCCGGAGAGACCCAGTACTTC	CASSSGRASGETQYF
.	TRBV18	few	14	TRBJ1-5	TGTGCCAGCTCACCTGCAGGGTCAAATCAGCCCCAGCATTTT	CASSPAGSNQPQHF
TRBD1	TRBV7-9	.	17	TRBJ1-4	TGTGCCAGCAACGGGACAGGGGGCGAAGATATAGGGGAAAAACTGTTTTTT	CASNGTGGEDIGEKLFF
TRBD2	TRBV3-1	few	20	TRBJ2-2	TGTGCCAGCAGCCAATCTGCTTGGGTGGTTGGACTAGCGGGGACCGGGGAGCTGTTTTTT	CASSQSAWVVGLAGTGELFF
.	TRBV7-8	.	14	TRBJ2-5	TGTGCCAGCAGCTTATTCGGGGTACAAGAGACCCAGTACTTC	CASSLFGVQETQYF
TRBD1	TRBV2	many	13	TRBJ2-5	TGTGCCAGCAGTCGACAGGGCTGGGAGACCCAGTACTTC	CASSRQGWETQYF
.	TRBV7-9	many	12	TRBJ2-3	TGTGCCAGCAGCTTAGATGGGGATACGCAGTATTTT	CASSLDGDTQYF
TRBD2	TRBV20-1	.	15	TRBJ2-5	TGCAGTGCTAGAGGGAAGCGGGGAGACCAAGAGACCCAGTACTTC	CSARGKRGDQETQYF
.	TRBV20-1	few	15	TRBJ2-3	TGCAGTGCTAGAGGGCCAGCCGCGGGCACAGATATGCAGTATTTT	CSARGPAAGTDMQYF
.	TRBV11-2	.	15	TRBJ2-1	TGTGCCAGCAGCCCGACGTCCGGGAACAACAATGAGCAGTTCTTC	CASSPTSGNNNEQFF
.	TRBV29-1	.	13	TRBJ2-5	TGCAGCGTTGAAGATGTCCCCGGACAGACCCAGTACTTC	CSVEDVPGQTQYF
.	TRBV30	.	12	TRBJ1-1	TGTGCCTGGAGCCCGGGGCGGCAGATGACTTTCTTT	CAWSPGRQMTFF